This T cell receptor (beta chain) was observed in a study of blood T cell repertoires in COVID-19 (dated by TCRdb to 2018 to 2020). In the study overall: The collaborator samples originated in the United States, Italy and Spain and spanned the acute and convalescent phases of COVID-19. The prospective study material was composed of cDNA or gDNA derived from T cells, B-cell-depleted T cells, or PBMCs. The dataset comprised deeply sampled blood TCRbeta repertoires from subjects exposed to, actively infected with, or recovered from COVID-19. The repertoires were released in a freely available public database meant as a resource for research on the immune response to SARS-CoV-2. The samples were drawn from the first 160 participants of the ongoing ImmuneRACE study and from 1,200 or so subjects provided by 6 global collaborators. The sample metadata nearly always contained a de-identified subject ID, COVID-19 status, age in years and sex. Where available, HLA class I and class II types were taken from metadata supplied by the sample provider and were not determined by assay-based typing. Results and caveats for the whole study, not just this receptor: The amount of clinical and demographic metadata varied by source and participant and was provided uncurated.

TCRbeta CDR3 regions were amplified from genomic DNA by means of the immunoSEQ Assay, a bias-controlled multiplex PCR. From the authors' description of their analysis: Within the assay, amplification of reference gene primers was used to estimate how many nucleated cells each sample contained. Sequence reads were collapsed and filtered to measure the absolute abundance of every unique TCRbeta CDR3 rearrangement. For each sample, productive Simpson clonality was calculated as the square root of Simpson's diversity index over productive rearrangements. TCRdb holds this immuneACCESS table with in-frame rearrangements only. Some clones are missing; in checked studies, unresolved V genes explain under half, and the rest has no known cause. V, J and clone size reflect that table, while D and trimming were determined from the DNA. The sample data list approximately 130,000 clones, and 80% to 90% of these were observed just once. The ten largest clonotypes hold less than 30% of the sample.

In regard to this clone: Its antigen remains undetermined. It has no much larger one-base neighbor in the sample; base qualities were not kept.

Whole blood was collected in K2EDTA tubes by collaborating institutions according to the institutions' own protocols. For TCRbeta analysis, collaborators shipped samples in one of three forms: frozen whole blood, isolated PBMCs, or DNA extracted from either of those sample types. CDR1 and CDR2 are read off the germline V gene (reference sequence) as LGHDT and YNNKEL. Trimming takes 6 bases off V and 6 bases off J; junction bases not matched to a gene: 3. Spanning cysteine to phenylalanine, the CDR3 consists of 14 amino acids. Here the CDR3 DNA is all that survives: 42 bases in frame from base 1. Sequenced: peripheral blood. The TCR was taken from a man aged 65 to 79 with active or convalescent COVID-19. The V and J segments used are TRBV3-1 (or the pseudogene TRBV3-2) and TRBJ2-2, and TRBD2 matches 11 of the central bases. The CDR3 region reads CASRLAGDPGELFF. The bases are TGTGCCAGCAGACTAGCGGGAGACCCCGGGGAGCTGTTTTTT.